This TCR beta chain stems from a study of cytomegalovirus exposure and HLA in healthy donors. Study observations and caveats: Overall, roughly 170 TCR beta chains were annotated as cytomegalovirus-associated. Later work associated 17,000 or so TCR beta sequences with HLA alleles at 0.05 false discovery rate.

Both 60 Vbeta primers and 13 Jbeta primers went into the PCR. TCRdb keeps only in-frame clones here, not all; method: immunoSEQ multiplex PCR. The sample includes 100,000 to 150,000 clones, roughly 80% of them seen just once. Turning to this clone: As yet, its antigen is unknown.

The CDR3 length is 14 residues. Trimming pared 5 bases from V and 0 bases from J, leaving 10 bases between. In germline, CDR1 is SGHNT, CDR2 YYREEE (reference sequence). The sequence derives from a male donor in good health and CMV-seronegative. Sequences were obtained from PBMCs. The chain joins TRBV5-4 to TRBJ2-3; D might be TRBD1 (6 bases). The CDR3: CASRPRGSTDTQYF. In nucleotides, the CDR3 is TGTGCCAGCAGACCCAGGGGAAGCACAGATACGCAGTATTTT.